This is a list of T cell receptor beta chains from one sample in a study of identical twins. One entry per CDR3 protein, called by TCRdb with MiXCR from the 5' RACE reads. Of roughly 280,000 distinct CDR3 sequences in the sample, over 8.5% were seen once. These data were likewise used in another study, on yellow fever vaccine responses in identical twins.

Input material: CD8+ T cells sorted from blood. All receptors come from a woman aged 18-29 years in good health. CDR3s leave out the opening cysteine and the closing phenylalanine or tryptophan. Rows give clone size only sometimes, using once, few, many, or a class for an expanded clone.

j_call: TRBJ2-3
v_call: TRBV30
clone_size: few
cdr3_aa: AWGTGETHTDTQY

j_call: TRBJ2-7
v_call: TRBV7-8
clone_size: many
cdr3_aa: ASSLATHEQY

j_call: TRBJ1-5
v_call: TRBV21-1
clone_size: few
cdr3_aa: ASSKGWDHSNQPQH

j_call: TRBJ1-1
v_call: TRBV5-1
clone_size: NA
cdr3_aa: ASRGGGNTEAF

j_call: TRBJ2-1
v_call: TRBV5-1
clone_size: many
cdr3_aa: ASGQGVSYNEQF

j_call: TRBJ2-5
v_call: TRBV4-3
clone_size: many
cdr3_aa: ASSQDRGWETQY

j_call: TRBJ2-1
v_call: TRBV2
clone_size: NA
cdr3_aa: ASSAGTLYNEQF

j_call: TRBJ2-7
v_call: TRBV27
clone_size: NA
cdr3_aa: ASSLVGQEQY

j_call: TRBJ2-7
v_call: TRBV27
clone_size: NA
cdr3_aa: ASSLGASPVDSYEQY

j_call: TRBJ2-7
v_call: TRBV29-1
clone_size: many
cdr3_aa: SVGGTSGSDEQY